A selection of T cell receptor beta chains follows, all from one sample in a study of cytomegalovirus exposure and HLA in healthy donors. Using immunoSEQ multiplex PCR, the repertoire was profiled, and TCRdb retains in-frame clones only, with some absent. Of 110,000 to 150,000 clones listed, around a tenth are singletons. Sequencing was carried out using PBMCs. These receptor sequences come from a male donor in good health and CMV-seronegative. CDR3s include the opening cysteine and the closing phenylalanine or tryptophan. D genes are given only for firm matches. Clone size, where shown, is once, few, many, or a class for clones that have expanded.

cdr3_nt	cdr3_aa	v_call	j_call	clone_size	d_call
TGTGCCAGCAGCATCCGAGGGGGAGACACGAGCTCCTACAATGAGCAGTTCTTC	CASSIRGGDTSSYNEQFF	TRBV9	TRBJ2-1	NA	NA
TGTGCCAGCAGCTCACTCCTTGGACAGGCCAGGCTCGGGGAGCTGTTTTTT	CASSSLLGQARLGELFF	TRBV7-9	TRBJ2-2	few	TRBD1
TGCGCCAGCAGTGAGATAGCCCAAGCGCAGAATCTCTACAATGAGCAGTTCTTC	CASSEIAQAQNLYNEQFF	TRBV10-1	TRBJ2-1	NA	NA
TGTGCCAGCAGCCCCAGGGGCGGGGGGGCCTTAATAGTGGACACCGGGGAGCTGTTTTTT	CASSPRGGGALIVDTGELFF	TRBV4-2	TRBJ2-2	few	TRBD2
TGCGCCAGCAGCCAAGGGAGGACAGATACAGATACGCAGTATTTT	CASSQGRTDTDTQYF	TRBV4-3	TRBJ2-3	NA	NA
TGTGCCAGTCTAGCGGGGCCCGGCAGGGATGAGCAGTTCTTC	CASLAGPGRDEQFF	TRBV2	TRBJ2-1	NA	TRBD2
TGCGCCAGCAGCCCTCAGCGACCTGATAGCAATCAGCCCCAGCATTTT	CASSPQRPDSNQPQHF	TRBV4-1	TRBJ1-5	few	NA
TGCAGAGTTTCTAGCGGGGCTCTGCAGTTCTTC	CRVSSGALQFF	TRBV20-1	TRBJ2-1	few	TRBD2
TGTGCCAGCAGCTTGTCATTCCCCTACGCGGGGGATACGCAGTATTTT	CASSLSFPYAGDTQYF	TRBV5-4	TRBJ2-3	few	NA
TGTGCCAGCAGTTTGATCGGGGGCGGGAGTGGGGAGACCCAGTACTTC	CASSLIGGGSGETQYF	TRBV28	TRBJ2-5	NA	NA
TGTGCCAGCAGCTCCGGACAGGCCGTTTCTAATGAAAAACTGTTTTTT	CASSSGQAVSNEKLFF	TRBV5-4	TRBJ1-4	few	TRBD1
TGTGCCAGCAGCTTAGCGTCTTTCGGACTAGCCCACAATGAGCAGTTCTTC	CASSLASFGLAHNEQFF	TRBV7-2	TRBJ2-1	few	TRBD2
TGTGCCAGCAGTTACCGCCCAGCGAGCTCCTACGAGCAGTACTTC	CASSYRPASSYEQYF	TRBV28	TRBJ2-7	NA	NA
TGTGCCAGCAGCCAAGGCGGGGACAGATCCACGCGGGGCTACACCTTC	CASSQGGDRSTRGYTF	TRBV4-2	TRBJ1-2	few	TRBD1
TGCAGCGTGATCCGGCAGCGAGTCGGGGGGGCCGGGAATGAGCAGTTCTTC	CSVIRQRVGGAGNEQFF	TRBV29-1	TRBJ2-1	few	TRBD2
TGCGCCAGCAGCTTGGGCGGGGCGAACACCGGGGAGCTGTTTTTT	CASSLGGANTGELFF	TRBV5-1	TRBJ2-2	NA	NA
TGTGCCAGCATCCCCGGTGGACAATCCTACAATGAGCAGTTCTTC	CASIPGGQSYNEQFF	TRBV5-4	TRBJ2-1	NA	NA
TGTGCCAGCAGCCACGCCATGGTAGGTGCCCCCGAGGCCAATGAGCAGTTCTTC	CASSHAMVGAPEANEQFF	TRBV7-9	TRBJ2-1	NA	NA
TGTGCCAGCAGTTACGCATCGGGGGGTTTCTACGAGCAGTACTTC	CASSYASGGFYEQYF	TRBV6-5	TRBJ2-7	NA	TRBD2
TGTGCCAGCAGCCCAGACAGGGGGCCCACCGGGGAGCTGTTTTTT	CASSPDRGPTGELFF	TRBV7-9	TRBJ2-2	few	TRBD1
TGTGCCAGCTCACCCAACTACGAGCAGTACTTC	CASSPNYEQYF	TRBV18	TRBJ2-7	NA	NA
TGTGCCAGTAGGTCGACAGGGGGCAGTGAGCAGTTCTTC	CASRSTGGSEQFF	TRBV19	TRBJ2-1	few	TRBD1
TGTGCCAGCAGCTTATATCCTAGCGGGAGTGTAGATGAGCAGTTCTTC	CASSLYPSGSVDEQFF	TRBV7-9	TRBJ2-1	few	TRBD2
TGTGCCAGCAGCCCACTTGGGGGCCCCGATCAGCCCCAGCATTTT	CASSPLGGPDQPQHF	TRBV27	TRBJ1-5	NA	NA
TGTGCCAGCAGTTTTGTCGGAGATACGCAGTATTTT	CASSFVGDTQYF	TRBV28	TRBJ2-3	few	NA
TGCGCCAGCAGCCACGACAGGGGTAGCAATCAGCCCCAGCATTTT	CASSHDRGSNQPQHF	TRBV4-3	TRBJ1-5	few	TRBD1
TGTGCCAGCATAACCGGGACAGAACAAGAGACCCAGTACTTC	CASITGTEQETQYF	TRBV6-5	TRBJ2-5	few	TRBD1
TGCGCCAGCAGCTTGGAAGGGGGCGAAGACATTCGGTACTTC	CASSLEGGEDIRYF	TRBV5-1	TRBJ2-4	NA	TRBD1
TGTGCCAGCAGCGGGTCCCCGGGACAGAGGTCCTACGAGCAGTACTTC	CASSGSPGQRSYEQYF	TRBV7-2	TRBJ2-7	few	TRBD1
TGTGCCAGCAGTACCGAGACAGGGAGGAGCAATTCACCCCTCCACTTT	CASSTETGRSNSPLHF	TRBV28	TRBJ1-6	NA	TRBD1
TGTGCCAGCAGCTTCGGACAGGGATATTCACCCCTCCACTTT	CASSFGQGYSPLHF	TRBV5-6	TRBJ1-6	NA	TRBD1
TGTGCCAGCTCACCTCAGACTACAGGGTACAATGAGCAGTTCTTC	CASSPQTTGYNEQFF	TRBV18	TRBJ2-1	few	NA
TGTGCCAGCAGTGGGCGGGACAGTAATTCACCCCTCCACTTT	CASSGRDSNSPLHF	TRBV2	TRBJ1-6	NA	TRBD1
TGCGCCAGCAGCCAAGATCCGGGACAGGACGTCTCTGGAAACACCATATATTTT	CASSQDPGQDVSGNTIYF	TRBV4-3	TRBJ1-3	NA	TRBD1
TGTGCCAGCAGTTTAAGTCTAGCGTCCCACGAGCAGTACTTC	CASSLSLASHEQYF	TRBV27	TRBJ2-7	few	NA
TGTGCCAGCAGCCAAGGGGGCAGGGGGGATGGCTGCACCTTC	CASSQGGRGDGCTF	TRBV4-2	TRBJ1-2	NA	TRBD1
TGTGCCAGCAGTCCCCTACATCTAGGCGGGGGGATCATGAATGAGCAGTTCTTC	CASSPLHLGGGIMNEQFF	TRBV28	TRBJ2-1	few	TRBD2
TGTGCCTGGAGTATCACCTACGAGCAGTACTTC	CAWSITYEQYF	TRBV30	TRBJ2-7	NA	NA
TGTGCCAGCAGTTTATTGACGGGAGGAAACACAGATACGCAGTATTTT	CASSLLTGGNTDTQYF	TRBV28	TRBJ2-3	few	TRBD2
TGTGCCAGCAGTTTCTCTGAGGATTATGAAAAACTGTTTTTT	CASSFSEDYEKLFF	TRBV28	TRBJ1-4	few	NA
TGCGCCAGCAGCCCCTCCGAGACAGGGGGCATATATAACTATGGCTACACCTTC	CASSPSETGGIYNYGYTF	TRBV5-1	TRBJ1-2	NA	TRBD1
TGTGCCAGCAGCCAAGGGGACAGGGTGAGAACCAACGTCCTGACTTTC	CASSQGDRVRTNVLTF	TRBV4-2	TRBJ2-6	NA	TRBD1
TGTGCCAGCAGTTTGCGAGCGGGGGGGCCGAATACGCAGTATTTT	CASSLRAGGPNTQYF	TRBV28	TRBJ2-3	few	TRBD2
TGTGCCACCCCAAGGGGTGAGACCCAGTACTTC	CATPRGETQYF	TRBV2	TRBJ2-5	few	NA
TGTGCCAGCAGTTTATTCGGCGCGGGACTTTCACCCTACGAGCAGTACTTC	CASSLFGAGLSPYEQYF	TRBV27	TRBJ2-7	few	NA
TGCGCCAGCAGCGCCGGACTGGGCAATCAGCCCCAGCATTTT	CASSAGLGNQPQHF	TRBV5-1	TRBJ1-5	NA	NA
TGTGCCAGCAGCGTAAAGGGGCAGGGATCCTACAATGAGCAGTTCTTC	CASSVKGQGSYNEQFF	TRBV9	TRBJ2-1	NA	NA
TGTGCCACCAGAACAGTTTATAGCAATCAGCCCCAGCATTTT	CATRTVYSNQPQHF	TRBV27	TRBJ1-5	NA	NA
TGTGCTAGCATCCCGATGAGACAGGGGAAGGATGAAAAACTGTTTTTT	CASIPMRQGKDEKLFF	TRBV7-7	TRBJ1-4	few	TRBD1